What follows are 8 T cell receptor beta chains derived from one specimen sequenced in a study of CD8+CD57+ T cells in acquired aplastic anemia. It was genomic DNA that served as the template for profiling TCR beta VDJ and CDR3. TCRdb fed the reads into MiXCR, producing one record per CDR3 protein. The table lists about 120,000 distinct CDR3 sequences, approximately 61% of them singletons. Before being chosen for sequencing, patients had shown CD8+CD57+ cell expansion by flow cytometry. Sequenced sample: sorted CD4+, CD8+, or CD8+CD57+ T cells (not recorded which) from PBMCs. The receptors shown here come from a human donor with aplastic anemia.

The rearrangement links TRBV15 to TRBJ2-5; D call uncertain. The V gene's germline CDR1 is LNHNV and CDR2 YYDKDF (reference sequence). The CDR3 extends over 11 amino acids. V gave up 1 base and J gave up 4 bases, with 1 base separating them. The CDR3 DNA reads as TGTGCCACCAGCAGAGCAGAGACCCAGTACTTC. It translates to CATSRAETQYF.

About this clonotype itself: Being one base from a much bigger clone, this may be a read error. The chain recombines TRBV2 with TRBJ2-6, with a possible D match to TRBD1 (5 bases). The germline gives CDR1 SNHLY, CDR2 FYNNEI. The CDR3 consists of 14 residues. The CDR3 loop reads CASRRRSGANALTF. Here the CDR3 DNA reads TGTGCCAGCAGGAGGCGCTCTGGGGCCAACGCCCTGACTTTC.

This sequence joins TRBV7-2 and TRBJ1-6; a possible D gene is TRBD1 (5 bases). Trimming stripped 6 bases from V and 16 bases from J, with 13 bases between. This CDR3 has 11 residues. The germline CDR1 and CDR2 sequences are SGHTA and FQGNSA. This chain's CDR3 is CASSLGQELHF. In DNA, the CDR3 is TGTGCCAGCAGTTTGGGGCAGGAACTCCACTTT.

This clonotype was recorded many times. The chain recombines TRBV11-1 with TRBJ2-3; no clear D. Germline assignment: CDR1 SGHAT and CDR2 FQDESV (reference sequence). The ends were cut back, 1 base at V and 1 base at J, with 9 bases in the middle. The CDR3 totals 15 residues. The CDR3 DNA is TGTGCCAGCAGCTTAGGAGTGGTAGGCACAGATACGCAGTATTTT. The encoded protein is CASSLGVVGTDTQYF.

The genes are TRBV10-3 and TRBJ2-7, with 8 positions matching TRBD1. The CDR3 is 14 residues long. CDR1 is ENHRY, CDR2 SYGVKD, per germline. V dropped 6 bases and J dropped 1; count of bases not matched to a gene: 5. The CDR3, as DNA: TGTGCCATCAGAAGGACAGGGAGATCCTACGAGCAGTACTTC. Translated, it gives CAIRRTGRSYEQYF.

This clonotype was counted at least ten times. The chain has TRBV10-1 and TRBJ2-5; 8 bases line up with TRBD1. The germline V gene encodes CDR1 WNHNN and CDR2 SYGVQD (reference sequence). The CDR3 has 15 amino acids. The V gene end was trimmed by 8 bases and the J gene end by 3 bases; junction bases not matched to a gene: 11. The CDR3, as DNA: TGCGCCAGCTACAGGGGGTCATTTAAAAAAGAGACCCAGTACTTC. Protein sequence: CASYRGSFKKETQYF.

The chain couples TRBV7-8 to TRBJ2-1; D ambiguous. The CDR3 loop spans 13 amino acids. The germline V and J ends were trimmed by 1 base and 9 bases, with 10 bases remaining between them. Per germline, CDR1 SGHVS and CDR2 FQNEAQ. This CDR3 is CASSLGRAGEQFF. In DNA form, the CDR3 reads TGTGCCAGCAGCTTAGGGCGTGCTGGTGAGCAGTTCTTC.

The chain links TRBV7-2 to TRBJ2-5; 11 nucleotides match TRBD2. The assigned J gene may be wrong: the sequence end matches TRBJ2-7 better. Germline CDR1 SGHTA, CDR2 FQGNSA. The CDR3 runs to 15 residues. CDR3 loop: CASSTTSGSPHEQYF. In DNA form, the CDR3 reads TGTGCCAGCAGCACAACTAGCGGGAGCCCCCACGAGCAGTACTTC.